Listed here are 6 T cell receptor beta chains from one sample, sequenced in a study of T cells in women clearing cervical HPV infection. Measured with immunoSEQ multiplex PCR; TCRdb has only the in-frame clones, and not every one. This sample's clone table lists 36,000 or so clones. Input material: blood buffy coat. All receptors derive from a woman aged 18-70 years with a cervical HPV16 infection that either progressed to CIN3+ or cleared (not recorded which).

On this clone itself: Read data end 3 residues before the CDR3 end; the end is taken from the germline J gene. V is TRBV20-1 and J is TRBJ2-5, with D maybe TRBD2 (6 bases). The CDR3 is made up of 13 amino acids. V lost 3 bases and J lost 2, with 10 bases in between. Germline loops: CDR1 DFQATT, CDR2 SNEGSKA (reference sequence). Partial CDR3 DNA: TGCAGTGCTAGCGGCGCGGGGCAAGAGACC. Amino acid sequence: CSASGAGQET. The full CDR3 reads CSASGAGQETQYF.

Comments on this clone: The observed sequence ends 3 residues before the CDR3 terminus, with the missing tail filled in from the germline J gene. The V gene is TRBV11-2, the J gene TRBJ2-7; weak D call: TRBD1 (6 bases). The CDR3 has 13 residues. The germline V gene encodes CDR1 SGHAT and CDR2 FQNNGV. V was cut by 8 bases and J by 1 base, with 12 bases left in between. The CDR3 is CASRTVRSYEQYF. The covered CDR3 bases are TGTGCCAGCCGGACAGTACGATCCTACGAG.

A word on this clone: The read finishes 3 residues shy of the CDR3 end, and the germline J gene is used to complete it. The rearrangement uses TRBV5-4 and TRBJ1-1; 7 bases are shared with TRBD1. Germline trimming cut 2 bases from V and 3 bases from J; bases unmatched to any gene: 4. Looked up from germline, CDR1 is SGHNT and CDR2 is YYREEE (reference sequence). This CDR3 region has 14 residues. The sequenced CDR3 bases are TGTGCCAGCAGCTTTAACAGGGGTGACACTGAA. Its translation: CASSFNRGDTE. The CDR3, in full, reads CASSFNRGDTEAFF.

Points on this clone: Sequencing ends 3 residues short of the CDR3 end; the germline J gene provides the rest. The chain joins TRBV29-1 to TRBJ1-1; tentatively, D is TRBD1 (5 bases). CDR1 is SQVTM, CDR2 ANQGSEA, per germline. This CDR3 is 12 amino acids long. CDR3 sequence reads: CSVVETQGMAFF. CDR3 DNA (partial): TGCAGCGTTGTGGAGACTCAGGGTATG.

As regards this clone: The read terminates 3 residues ahead of where the CDR3 ends, so the germline J gene completes it. The chain links TRBV19 to TRBJ1-5; tentatively, D is TRBD1 (5 bases). The CDR3 contains 14 residues. Germline lookup yields CDR1 LNHDA and CDR2 SQIVND (reference sequence). V dropped 8 bases and J dropped 0 bases, with 11 bases sitting between them. CDR3 region: CASQAGNSNQPQHF. Incomplete CDR3 DNA: TGTGCCAGTCAAGCAGGGAATAGCAATCAGCCC.

With regard to this clone: The observed sequence ends 3 residues before the CDR3 terminus, with the missing tail filled in from the germline J gene. The chain links TRBV20-1 to TRBJ2-2; no definite D call. This CDR3 contains 14 residues. Germline loops: CDR1 DFQATT, CDR2 SNEGSKA (reference sequence). Trimming cost V 6 bases and J 5 bases, with 16 bases left between them. CDR3 bases read: TGCAGTGCCCACCCGGCCGCCGGGACCGGGGAG. Its protein product is CSAHPAAGTGE. The whole CDR3 region reads CSAHPAAGTGELFF.